The 27 T cell receptor beta chains presented below share a single source sample, sequenced in a study of blood T cell repertoires in COVID-19. Assay: immunoSEQ multiplex PCR; the TCRdb copy retains only in-frame clones and omits some. The sample lists approximately 94,000 clones, 80% to 90% occurring once. The material sequenced was peripheral blood. Every receptor here comes from a woman aged 65 to 85 with acute or convalescent COVID-19.

The V gene is TRBV19, the J gene TRBJ2-7; 8 nucleotides match TRBD2. Trimming removed 5 bases from V and 3 bases from J; junction bases left unmatched: 9. CDR1 and CDR2 from the germline V gene are LNHDA and SQIVND (reference sequence). This CDR3 comprises 15 residues. The CDR3 region has the DNA TGTGCCAGTAGTTCCATCACTAGCGGCCTCTACGAGCAGTACTTC. It yields the protein CASSSITSGLYEQYF. Together with reference TRBV19 and TRBJ2-7, the CDR3 gives the full variable domain: DGGITQSPKYLFRKEGQNVTLSCEQNLNHDAMYWYRQDPGQGLRLIYYSQIVNDFQKGDIAEGYSVSREKKESFPLTVTSAQKNPTAFYLCASSSITSGLYEQYFGPGTRLTVT.

The chain links TRBV6-1 to TRBJ1-1; no clear D gene. Germline-derived CDR1 and CDR2 are MNHNS and SASEGT. V shed 3 bases and J shed 4 bases, with 15 bases lying between them. The CDR3 has 15 residues. The chain's CDR3 is CASSEVWRGFTEAFF. CDR3 DNA sequence: TGTGCCAGCAGTGAGGTTTGGCGGGGTTTCACTGAAGCTTTCTTT.

CDR3 sequence reads: CASSEAAAYTEKLFF. In nucleotides, the CDR3 is TGTGCCAGCAGTGAAGCGGCAGCGTACACGGAAAAACTGTTTTTT. J is TRBJ1-4 and V is TRBV6-1; no clear D gene. V was clipped by 0 bases and J by 8 bases, with 13 bases between them. The CDR3 extends over 15 amino acids. Germline CDR1 reads MNHNS; CDR2 reads SASEGT.

The sample holds one count of this clone. The chain links TRBV7-2 to TRBJ2-4; TRBD2 matches at 7 bases. The CDR3 extends over 16 amino acids. V was clipped by 5 bases and J by 1 base; unmatched bases: 8. CDR1 and CDR2 (germline): SGHTA, FQGNSA. The CDR3 DNA reads as TGTGCCAGCAGCCCTAGCGGCCTTGGTGCCAAAAACATTCAGTACTTC. It is translated as CASSPSGLGAKNIQYF.

This rearrangement joins TRBV27 to TRBJ1-1; maybe TRBD1 (5 bases). Germline V gene data show CDR1 as MNHEY and CDR2 as SMNVEV (reference sequence). V lost 1 base and J lost 2, with 14 bases in between. This CDR3 contains 16 residues. The CDR3 sequence: CASSLYPGWVNTEAFF. The CDR3 DNA reads TGTGCCAGCAGTTTATACCCAGGGTGGGTAAACACTGAAGCTTTCTTT.

This chain uses TRBV7-9 with TRBJ2-7, with 7 bases lining up with TRBD1. Trimming took 5 bases from V and 4 from J; bases not matched to a gene: 11. Germline values: CDR1 SEHNR, CDR2 FQNEAQ (reference sequence). The CDR3 length is 15 residues. The CDR3 bases are TGTGCCAGCAGCACAAGCCGACAGGGAACATACGAGCAGTACTTC. Its protein is CASSTSRQGTYEQYF.

There are a few counts of this clone. The chain combines TRBV3-1 (or the pseudogene TRBV3-2) with TRBJ2-1; 8 bases are a match to TRBD2. CDR3 length equals 14 residues. In germline, CDR1 is LGHDT, CDR2 YNNKEL (reference sequence). Losses at the gene ends were 7 bases for V and 4 bases for J; bases not matched to a gene: 6. The CDR3 protein is CASTPSGYYNEQFF. CDR3 in DNA: TGTGCCAGCACGCCTAGCGGGTATTACAATGAGCAGTTCTTC.

This clone was observed a handful of times. The chain has TRBV1 and TRBJ1-1; the DNA was not used to check the table's D call, TRBD1. TRBV1 is designated a pseudogene. The CDR3 is 17 residues long. CDR3 bases: TGCACCAGCAGCCACCAATCAGGGGAGAAAGGAAACACTGAAGCTTTCTTT. This translates into CTSSHQSGEKGNTEAFF.

The chain couples TRBV4-1 to TRBJ1-3; weak D call: TRBD1 (6 bases). V was clipped by 1 base and J by 0 bases, with 13 bases between them. The CDR3 extends over 17 amino acids. In germline, CDR1 is MGHRA, CDR2 YSYEKL. The DNA for the CDR3 is TGCGCCAGCAGCCAAGGACAACAGGGTAACTCTGGAAACACCATATATTTT. Its translation: CASSQGQQGNSGNTIYF.

This clone was seen only a few times. The chain carries TRBV6-6 and TRBJ1-5; D is perhaps TRBD1 (6 bases). Per germline, CDR1 MNHNY and CDR2 SVGAGI (reference sequence). Trimming shortened V by 8 bases and J by 7 bases, and 21 bases separated the two germline ends. The CDR3 consists of 15 residues. The CDR3 is CASLQGLGLSQPQHF. In DNA, the CDR3 is TGTGCCAGCCTTCAGGGGCTCGGGCTAAGCCAGCCCCAGCATTTT.

The chain couples TRBV12-5 to TRBJ2-3, with D possibly TRBD2 on 5 matching bases. Germline V gives CDR1 LGHNT, CDR2 FRNRAP. The CDR3 has 17 residues. V was pared by 0 bases and J by 2 bases, with 15 bases between. The DNA for the CDR3 is TGTGCTAGTGGTTTGGTACGCGGGTTGGGGAACACAGATACGCAGTATTTT. Translated, it gives CASGLVRGLGNTDTQYF.

This clone occurred once. V is TRBV3-1 (or the pseudogene TRBV3-2) and J is TRBJ2-1, with TRBD2 matching 7 bases. J was trimmed by 0 bases and V by 0 bases; bases with no gene match: 8. This CDR3 comprises 18 residues. Germline V CDR1 and CDR2: LGHDT, YNNKEL (reference sequence). The DNA of the CDR3 is TGTGCCAGCAGCCAAGAGTTGGGACTAACTTACTCCTACAATGAGCAGTTCTTC. Amino acids: CASSQELGLTYSYNEQFF.

The V gene is TRBV27, the J gene TRBJ2-7; the D gene is possibly TRBD2 (5 bases). CDR1 and CDR2 from the germline V gene are MNHEY and SMNVEV (reference sequence). The CDR3 is 14 amino acids. The V end was cut by 6 bases, the J end by 5 bases, with 17 bases between. The CDR3 DNA reads as TGTGCCAGCAGGCAACTAGGAGTCTTCAACGAGCAGTACTTC. Translation gives CASRQLGVFNEQYF.

The chain links TRBV11-2 to TRBJ2-1; D call uncertain. Germline V gene lookup returns CDR1 SGHAT and CDR2 FQNNGV. The CDR3 runs to 15 residues. Trimming pared 4 bases from V and 3 bases from J, leaving 13 bases between. CDR3 DNA: TGTGCCAGCAGCTCCGGTCCTCCGGGCTACAATGAGCAGTTCTTC. Amino acid sequence: CASSSGPPGYNEQFF.

The chain combines TRBV6-6 with TRBJ1-1; D is ambiguous. CDR1 MNHNY and CDR2 SVGAGI come from the germline V gene (reference sequence). Trimming shortened V by 9 bases and J by 11 bases, and 16 bases separated the two germline ends. The CDR3 sequence is 11 residues long. For the CDR3, the DNA is TGTGCCAGTAACGGGCTCGGGAAGGCTTTCTTT. Translated, it gives CASNGLGKAFF.

The chain employs TRBV5-4 and TRBJ1-2, with D hard to call. Germline V lookup: CDR1 SGHNT, CDR2 YYREEE (reference sequence). V was cut by 6 bases and J by 5 bases, with 17 bases left in between. There are 14 residues in the CDR3. DNA for the CDR3: TGTGCCAGCACCGGCGGTGGGGAGTTATATGGCTACACCTTC. It translates to CASTGGGELYGYTF.

V and J are TRBV4-2 and TRBJ2-5; D unclear. The CDR3 is made up of 14 amino acids. V shed 6 bases and J shed 4 bases, with 15 bases lying between them. CDR1 is LGHNA and CDR2 is YNFKEQ in the germline V gene. CDR3 sequence reads: CASRPDGSGETQYF. Written as DNA, the CDR3 is TGTGCCAGCAGACCAGATGGGTCGGGAGAGACCCAGTACTTC.

V and J are TRBV5-1 and TRBJ2-7; 10 nucleotides line up with TRBD1. The CDR3 is made up of 14 amino acids. CDR1 is SGHRS and CDR2 is YFSETQ in the germline V gene. The junction had 5 bases not matched to a gene; V was cut back by 4 bases and J by 4 bases. CDR3 DNA: TGCGCCAGCAGCGGCACGGACAGGGGGTACGAGCAGTACTTC. This gives the protein CASSGTDRGYEQYF.

The chain recombines TRBV7-2 with TRBJ2-3; D ambiguous. Germline CDR1 SGHTA, CDR2 FQGNSA. Trimming took off 3 bases at V and 4 bases at J, with 11 bases between the two ends. The CDR3 runs to 14 residues. The CDR3 DNA is TGTGCCAGCAGCTTGGTAGCATCCCCAGATACGCAGTATTTT. This encodes CASSLVASPDTQYF.

This sequence joins TRBV9 and TRBJ2-1; 8 bases are a match to TRBD2. The CDR3 covers 15 residues. Germline loops: CDR1 SGDLS, CDR2 YYNGEE. V trimming: 4 bases; J trimming: 3 bases; junction bases outside the gene matches: 6. The CDR3 nucleotides are TGTGCCAGCAGCACAGGAGCGGGGGTCTACAATGAGCAGTTCTTC. It codes for CASSTGAGVYNEQFF.

This sequence joins TRBV24-1 and TRBJ1-2; the match to TRBD1 covers 9 bases. CDR1 and CDR2 from the germline V gene are KGHDR and SFDVKD. V lost 5 bases to trimming and J lost 2 bases; unmatched junction nucleotides: 8. This CDR3 has 16 residues. The CDR3 region has the DNA TGTGCCACCAGTGGTTTCACCGGGACAGGGAACTATGGCTACACCTTC. Translating gives CATSGFTGTGNYGYTF.

This clone was seen once. CDR3 protein: CASSYPGREHDEQFF. The CDR3 DNA reads TGTGCCAGCAGCTACCCCGGGCGGGAACACGATGAGCAGTTCTTC. The genes are TRBV13 and TRBJ2-1; tentative D call: TRBD2 (6 bases). The CDR3 runs 15 residues. V shed 4 bases and J shed 8 bases, with 18 bases lying between them. Germline V gene sequence: CDR1 PRHDT, CDR2 FYEKMQ (reference sequence).

The chain combines TRBV24-1 with TRBJ1-4, with D tentatively TRBD1 (6 bases). Germline V gene lookup returns CDR1 KGHDR and CDR2 SFDVKD. The CDR3 length is 15 residues. V lost 3 bases to trimming and J lost 8 bases, with 15 bases between them. The chain's CDR3 is CATSDPTGSREKLFF. CDR3 nucleotide sequence: TGTGCCACCAGTGATCCTACAGGGAGTCGCGAAAAACTGTTTTTT.

This clone is a singleton in its sample. The chain combines TRBV18 with TRBJ1-1; 9 bases map to TRBD1. Germline V lookup: CDR1 KGHSH, CDR2 LQKENI. Trimming removed 4 bases from V and 3 bases from J; junction bases left unmatched: 3. This CDR3 has 14 amino acids. DNA of the CDR3: TGTGCCAGCTCACTTTGGGACAGGGACACTGAAGCTTTCTTT. This codes for CASSLWDRDTEAFF. The full variable domain, rest sourced from reference TRBV18 and TRBJ1-1, is NAGVMQNPRHLVRRRGQEARLRCSPMKGHSHVYWYRQLPEEGLKFMVYLQKENIIDESGMPKERFSAEFPKEGPSILRIQQVVRGDSAAYFCASSLWDRDTEAFFGQGTRLTVV.

The CDR3 DNA reads as TGTGCCAGCAGCTTGACTAGCGGGGGCTCCTACGAGCAGTACTTC. It is translated as CASSLTSGGSYEQYF. J is TRBJ2-7 and V is TRBV7-2; TRBD2 agrees at 12 bases. There are 15 residues in the CDR3. V lost 3 bases to trimming and J lost 0 bases; unmatched junction nucleotides: 0. Per the germline V gene, CDR1 is SGHTA and CDR2 is FQGNSA.

The chain joins TRBV19 to TRBJ2-5; no reliable D call. With 1 base removed from V and 3 bases from J, the gap between germline ends came to 6 bases. Germline assignment: CDR1 LNHDA and CDR2 SQIVND (reference sequence). The CDR3 has 13 amino acids. The CDR3 DNA reads as TGTGCCAGTAGTATAGGAGGAAAAGAGACCCAGTACTTC. Residues: CASSIGGKETQYF.

This clone has a handful of counts. The chain carries TRBV2 and TRBJ2-7; unclear D gene. The germline V and J ends were trimmed by 6 bases and 2 bases, with 5 bases remaining between them. The CDR3 contains 11 residues. Germline loops: CDR1 SNHLY, CDR2 FYNNEI. The CDR3 nucleotides read TGTGCCAGCAGCTTCGCCTACGAGCAGTACTTC. Its translation: CASSFAYEQYF.